This T cell receptor (beta chain) was identified in a study of cytomegalovirus exposure and HLA in healthy donors. Study results and caveats: Most subjects' HLA-A and HLA-B alleles were reportedly predicted from TCR beta sequences.

Remarks on this clone: Antigen unknown. At the DNA level, this CDR3 is encoded by other sequences in the same sample as well.

PCR was performed using 60 Vbeta and 13 Jbeta primers. Sequencing was performed with immunoSEQ multiplex PCR; in TCRdb, only in-frame clones are kept and a portion is missing. The table includes about 120,000 clones, over 75% detected once. Sequencing used PBMCs. The sequence was collected from a man aged 18 to 30 in good health and CMV-seropositive.

CDR3 protein: CASSDLWPGPGGGQPQHF. The CDR3 DNA is TGTGCCAGCAGTGATCTGTGGCCGGGCCCGGGGGGTGGTCAGCCCCAGCATTTT. V gene TRBV6-1 combines with J gene TRBJ1-5, with TRBD1 as a possible D gene (5 bases). CDR1 is MNHNS, CDR2 SASEGT, per germline. This CDR3 has 18 amino acids. The V end lost 3 bases, the J end lost 6 bases, and 24 bases lay between the germline ends.